The subject of this entry is one T cell receptor (beta chain). The antigen it binds to is not known. Base qualities were left out, and no much larger clone turns up one base away. The junction carries 12 bases between V and J, which are trimmed by 0 bases and 7 bases respectively. Per the germline V gene, SGHAT is the CDR1 and FQNNGV is the CDR2. CDR3 length: 15 amino acids, cysteine to phenylalanine. Left in the record is the CDR3 DNA by itself, 45 bases read in frame from the first base. Whole blood was collected in K2EDTA tubes by collaborating institutions according to the institutions' own protocols. For TCRbeta analysis, collaborators shipped samples as frozen whole blood, isolated PBMCs, or DNA extracted from either of those sample types. This sample stems from a study of blood T cell repertoires in COVID-19 (dated by TCRdb to 2020 to 2021). In terms of the full investigation: Samples from collaborators originated in the United States, Italy and Spain and spanned both the acute and convalescent phases of COVID-19. The prospective study material was composed of cDNA or gDNA derived from T cells, B-cell-depleted T cells, or PBMCs. Deeply sampled blood TCRbeta repertoires from subjects exposed to, actively infected with, or recovered from COVID-19 were included in the dataset. The repertoires were made available in a free public database intended to serve as a resource for research on the immune response to SARS-CoV-2. Samples were obtained from the ongoing ImmuneRACE study (first 160 participants) and from 950 to 1,500 subjects provided by 6 global collaborators. Sample metadata almost always included a de-identified subject ID, COVID-19 status, age in years and sex. Where available, HLA class I and class II types were taken from metadata supplied by the sample provider and were not determined by assay-based typing. General findings and caveats noted by the study authors: How much clinical and demographic metadata was included differed by source and by participant, and the metadata was provided uncurated.

TCRbeta CDR3 regions were amplified from genomic DNA using the immunoSEQ Assay, a bias-controlled multiplex PCR. The study's own analysis went as follows. The number of nucleated cells in each sample was estimated by amplification of reference gene primers within the assay. To quantify the absolute abundance of each unique TCRbeta CDR3 rearrangement, sequence reads were collapsed and filtered. For each sample, productive Simpson clonality was calculated by taking the square root of Simpson's diversity index across productive rearrangements. TCRdb provides this immuneACCESS table in a form limited to in-frame rearrangements. Some clones are lacking; in checked studies, under half of them reflect an unresolved V gene, and why the rest are absent is not known. V and J calls and clone size are as listed in that table; D and trimming were resolved from the DNA. For this sample the table gives some 200,000 clones, of which roughly 84% were detected only once. The ten top clones hold over 7.5% of the sample.

The receptor was isolated from an elderly woman with acute or convalescent COVID-19. Sequencing was done on a sample of peripheral blood. This chain is built from TRBV11-2 and TRBJ1-4; the D gene is not confidently resolved. The CDR3: CASSLDPGGGEKLFF. The nucleotide sequence reads TGTGCCAGCAGCTTAGACCCCGGAGGTGGTGAAAAACTGTTTTTT.